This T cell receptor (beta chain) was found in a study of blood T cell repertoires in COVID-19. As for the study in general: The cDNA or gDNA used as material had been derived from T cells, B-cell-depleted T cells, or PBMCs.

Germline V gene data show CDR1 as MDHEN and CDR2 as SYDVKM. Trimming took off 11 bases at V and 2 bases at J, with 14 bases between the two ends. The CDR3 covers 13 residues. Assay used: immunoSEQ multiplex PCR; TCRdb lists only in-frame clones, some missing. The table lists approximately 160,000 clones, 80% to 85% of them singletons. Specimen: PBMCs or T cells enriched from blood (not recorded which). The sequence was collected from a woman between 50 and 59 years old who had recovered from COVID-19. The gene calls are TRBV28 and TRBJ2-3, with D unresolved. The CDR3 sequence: CAGSSSPTDTQYF. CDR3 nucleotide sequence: TGTGCCGGCTCTAGTTCCCCCACAGATACGCAGTATTTT.